Here is one T cell receptor (beta chain) with its context. The antigen remains undetermined. The data belong to a study of cytomegalovirus exposure and HLA in healthy donors. Whole-study results and caveats: A later analysis found common viral pathogens apparently linked to several of the most significant clusters.

The CDR3 has 12 amino acids. Germline CDR1 SGHNT, CDR2 YYREEE (reference sequence). The junction had 3 bases not matched to a gene; V was cut back by 4 bases and J by 6 bases. Vbeta (60) and Jbeta (13) primers were used in the PCR. Libraries were prepared by immunoSEQ multiplex PCR; TCRdb keeps only in-frame clonotypes and omits some of them. The table includes 65,000 to 75,000 clones, around 80% detected once. V gene TRBV5-4 combines with J gene TRBJ2-7; 8 positions match TRBD1. Sequencing input: PBMCs. This TCR was recovered from a middle-aged man in good health and CMV-seronegative. The CDR3 loop is CASSNDRGEQYF. Written as DNA, the CDR3 is TGTGCCAGCAGCAACGACAGGGGCGAGCAGTACTTC.